Below, one T cell receptor beta chain is given with its context. This sample stems from a study of blood T cell repertoires in COVID-19. Study as a whole: Sites in the United States, Italy and Spain provided acute and convalescent COVID-19 samples. In each case, the material was cDNA or gDNA derived from T cells, B-cell-depleted T cells, or PBMCs.

Per the original data handling: The assay estimated nucleated cells by amplifying reference gene primers. Sequenced by immunoSEQ multiplex PCR; TCRdb stores in-frame clones only, minus some. The V and J calls and clone size were taken over from that table, and D and trimming were inferred from the DNA. The sample holds 100,000 to 110,000 clones, more than 75% seen once. V trimming: 2 bases; J trimming: 6 bases; junction bases outside the gene matches: 10. This CDR3 is 16 amino acids long. Germline V lookup: CDR1 SGHRS, CDR2 YFSETQ. The sequencing sample was made of peripheral blood. The sequence was obtained from a young man in a cohort sampled during active COVID-19. The rearrangement uses TRBV5-1 and TRBJ2-4; TRBD1 matches 8 bases. CDR3 coding DNA: TGCGCCAGCAGCTTAAACAAGGGACAGGTTGGAAACATTCAGTACTTC. Translating it yields CASSLNKGQVGNIQYF.